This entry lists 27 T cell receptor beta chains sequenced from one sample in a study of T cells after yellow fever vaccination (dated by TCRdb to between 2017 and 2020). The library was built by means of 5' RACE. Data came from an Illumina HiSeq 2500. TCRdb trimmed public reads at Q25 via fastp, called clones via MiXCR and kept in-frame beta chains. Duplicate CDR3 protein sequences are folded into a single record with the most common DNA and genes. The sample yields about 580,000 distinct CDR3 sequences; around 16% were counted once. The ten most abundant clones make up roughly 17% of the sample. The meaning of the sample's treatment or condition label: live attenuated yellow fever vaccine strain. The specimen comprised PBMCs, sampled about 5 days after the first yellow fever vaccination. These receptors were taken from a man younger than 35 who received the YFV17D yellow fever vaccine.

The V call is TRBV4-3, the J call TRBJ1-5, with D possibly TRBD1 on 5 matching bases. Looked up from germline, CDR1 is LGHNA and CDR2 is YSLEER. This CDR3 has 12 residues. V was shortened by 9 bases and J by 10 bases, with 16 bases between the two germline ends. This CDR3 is CASGGWGIPQHF. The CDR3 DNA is TGCGCCAGTGGGGGGTGGGGGATACCCCAGCATTTT.

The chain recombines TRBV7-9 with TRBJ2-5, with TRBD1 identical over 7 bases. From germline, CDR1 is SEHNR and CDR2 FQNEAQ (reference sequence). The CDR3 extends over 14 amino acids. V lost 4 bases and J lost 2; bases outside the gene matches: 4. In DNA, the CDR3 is TGTGCCAGCAGCTCCCCGGGACAGCAAGAGACCCAGTACTTC. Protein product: CASSSPGQQETQYF.

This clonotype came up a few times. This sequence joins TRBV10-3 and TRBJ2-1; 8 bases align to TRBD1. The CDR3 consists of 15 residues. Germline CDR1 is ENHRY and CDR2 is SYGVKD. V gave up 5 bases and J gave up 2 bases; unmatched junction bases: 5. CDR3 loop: CAISMTGDPYNEQFF. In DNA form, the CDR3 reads TGTGCCATCAGTATGACAGGGGACCCCTACAATGAGCAGTTCTTC.

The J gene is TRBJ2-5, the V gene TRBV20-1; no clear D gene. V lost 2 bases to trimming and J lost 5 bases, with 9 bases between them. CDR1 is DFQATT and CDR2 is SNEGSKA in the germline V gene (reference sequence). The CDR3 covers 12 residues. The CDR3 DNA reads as TGCAGTGCTAGACTGGGTTGGGAGACCCAGTACTTC. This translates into CSARLGWETQYF.

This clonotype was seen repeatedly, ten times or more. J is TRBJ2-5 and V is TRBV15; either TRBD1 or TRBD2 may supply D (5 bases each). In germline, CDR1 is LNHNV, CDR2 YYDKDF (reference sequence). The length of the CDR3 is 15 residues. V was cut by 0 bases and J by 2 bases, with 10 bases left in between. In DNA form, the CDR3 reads TGTGCCACCAGCAGAGACCCGGGACCACAAGAGACCCAGTACTTC. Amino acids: CATSRDPGPQETQYF. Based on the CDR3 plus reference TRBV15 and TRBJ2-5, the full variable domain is DAMVIQNPRYQVTQFGKPVTLSCSQTLNHNVMYWYQQKSSQAPKLLFHYYDKDFNNEADTPDNFQSRRPNTSFCFLDIRSPGLGDTAMYLCATSRDPGPQETQYFGPGTRLLVL.

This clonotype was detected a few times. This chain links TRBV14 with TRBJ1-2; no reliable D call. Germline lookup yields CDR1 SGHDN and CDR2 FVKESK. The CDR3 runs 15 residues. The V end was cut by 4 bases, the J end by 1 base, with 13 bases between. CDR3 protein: CASSPVGAYNYGYTF. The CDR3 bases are TGTGCCAGCAGCCCGGTAGGAGCGTATAACTATGGCTACACCTTC.

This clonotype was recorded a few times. The CDR3 reads CASSARWDTGNTIYF. The CDR3 DNA follows: TGTGCCAGCAGTGCTCGTTGGGACACTGGAAACACCATATATTTT. The chain employs TRBV6-1 and TRBJ1-3; a weak D match, TRBD1 (6 bases). CDR1 and CDR2 from the germline V gene are MNHNS and SASEGT. The V and J ends lost 4 bases and 2 bases respectively, with 12 bases between them. CDR3 size: 15 residues.

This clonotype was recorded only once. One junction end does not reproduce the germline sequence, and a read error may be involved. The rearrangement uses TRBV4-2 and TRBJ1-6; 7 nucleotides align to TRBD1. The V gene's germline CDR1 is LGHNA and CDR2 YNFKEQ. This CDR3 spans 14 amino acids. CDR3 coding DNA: TGTGCCAGCAGCCAAGAGTACAGGGGTTCACCCCTCTACTTT. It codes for CASSQEYRGSPLYF.

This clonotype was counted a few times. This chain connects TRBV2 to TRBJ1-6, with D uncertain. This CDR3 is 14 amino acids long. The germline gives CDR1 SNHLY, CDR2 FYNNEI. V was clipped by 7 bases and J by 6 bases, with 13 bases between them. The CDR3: CASTLGSPNSPLHF. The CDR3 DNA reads TGTGCCAGCACCCTCGGTAGTCCTAATTCACCCCTCCACTTT. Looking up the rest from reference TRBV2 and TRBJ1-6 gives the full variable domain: EPEVTQTPSHQVTQMGQEVILRCVPISNHLYFYWYRQILGQKVEFLVSFYNNEISEKSEIFDDQFSVERPDGSNFTLKIRSTKLEDSAMYFCASTLGSPNSPLHFGNGTRLTVT.

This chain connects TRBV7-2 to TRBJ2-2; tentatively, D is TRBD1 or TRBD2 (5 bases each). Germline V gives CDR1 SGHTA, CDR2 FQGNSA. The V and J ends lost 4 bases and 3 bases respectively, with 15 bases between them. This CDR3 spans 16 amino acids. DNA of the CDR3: TGTGCCAGCAGCTCCGGGGCGGTTACCGACACCGGGGAGCTGTTTTTT. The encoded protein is CASSSGAVTDTGELFF.

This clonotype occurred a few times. CDR3 DNA sequence: TGCAGTGCTAGTAGAAAGAGGGGGGCAGGTGAAAATCAGCCCCAGCATTTT. Translated: CSASRKRGAGENQPQHF. This rearrangement joins TRBV20-1 to TRBJ1-5, with TRBD1 as a possible D gene (6 bases). V was cut by 3 bases and J by 4 bases, with 22 bases left in between. Per the germline V gene, CDR1 is DFQATT and CDR2 is SNEGSKA (reference sequence). The CDR3 is 17 residues long.

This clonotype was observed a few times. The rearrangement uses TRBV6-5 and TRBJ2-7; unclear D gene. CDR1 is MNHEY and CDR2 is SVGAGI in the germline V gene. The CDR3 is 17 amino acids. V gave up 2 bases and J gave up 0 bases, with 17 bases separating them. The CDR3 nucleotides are TGTGCCAGCAGTTACGGCCCCATCTCCCTCTTCTCCTACGAGCAGTACTTC. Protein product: CASSYGPISLFSYEQYF.

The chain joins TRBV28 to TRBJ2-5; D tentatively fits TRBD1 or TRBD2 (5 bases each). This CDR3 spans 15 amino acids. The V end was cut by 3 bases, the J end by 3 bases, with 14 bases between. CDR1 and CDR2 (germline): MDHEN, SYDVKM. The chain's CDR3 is CASSFVRAGEETQYF. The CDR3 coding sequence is TGTGCCAGCAGTTTTGTCAGGGCCGGGGAAGAGACCCAGTACTTC.

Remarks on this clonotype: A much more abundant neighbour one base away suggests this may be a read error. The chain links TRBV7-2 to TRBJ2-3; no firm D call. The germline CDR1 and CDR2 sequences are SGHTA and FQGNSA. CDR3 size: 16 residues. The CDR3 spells CSSSLGPIGPTDTQYF. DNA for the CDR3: TGTTCCAGCAGCTTAGGTCCCATCGGCCCCACAGATACGCAGTATTTT.

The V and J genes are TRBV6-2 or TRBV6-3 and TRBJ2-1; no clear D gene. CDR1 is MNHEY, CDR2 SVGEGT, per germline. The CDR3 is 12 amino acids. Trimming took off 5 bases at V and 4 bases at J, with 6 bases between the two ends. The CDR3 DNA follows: TGTGCCAGCAGTGCACAATACAATGAGCAGTTCTTC. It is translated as CASSAQYNEQFF.

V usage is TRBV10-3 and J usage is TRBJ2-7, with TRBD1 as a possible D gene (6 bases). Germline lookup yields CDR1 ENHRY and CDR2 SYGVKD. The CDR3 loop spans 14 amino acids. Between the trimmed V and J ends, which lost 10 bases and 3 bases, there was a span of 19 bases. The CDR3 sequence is CATNEGTSNYEQYF. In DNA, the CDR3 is TGTGCCACGAACGAAGGGACATCGAACTACGAGCAGTACTTC.

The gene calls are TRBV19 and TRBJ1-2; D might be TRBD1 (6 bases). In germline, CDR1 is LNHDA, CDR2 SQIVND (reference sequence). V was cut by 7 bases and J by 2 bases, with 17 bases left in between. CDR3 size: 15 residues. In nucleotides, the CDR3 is TGTGCCAGTACCGGACACGGGGGCAGAAACTATGGCTACACCTTC. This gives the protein CASTGHGGRNYGYTF.

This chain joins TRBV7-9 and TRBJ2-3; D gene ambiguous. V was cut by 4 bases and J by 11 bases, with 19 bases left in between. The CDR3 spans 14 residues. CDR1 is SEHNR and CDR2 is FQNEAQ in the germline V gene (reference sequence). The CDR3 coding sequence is TGTGCCAGCAGCTCCCCACTCCAAGACCGAGAGCAGTATTTT. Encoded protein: CASSSPLQDREQYF.

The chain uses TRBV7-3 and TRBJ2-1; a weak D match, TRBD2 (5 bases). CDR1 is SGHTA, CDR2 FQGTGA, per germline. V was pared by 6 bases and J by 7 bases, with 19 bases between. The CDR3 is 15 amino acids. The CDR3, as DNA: TGTGCCAGCAGTCCCGGACTGCCCTTGGGTAATGAGCAGTTCTTC. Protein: CASSPGLPLGNEQFF.

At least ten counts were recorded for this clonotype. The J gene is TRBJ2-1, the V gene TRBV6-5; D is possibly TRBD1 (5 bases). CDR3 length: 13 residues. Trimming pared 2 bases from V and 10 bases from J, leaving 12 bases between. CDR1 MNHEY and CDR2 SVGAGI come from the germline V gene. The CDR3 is CASSYQGIGEQFF. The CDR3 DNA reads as TGTGCCAGCAGTTACCAGGGAATTGGGGAGCAGTTCTTC.

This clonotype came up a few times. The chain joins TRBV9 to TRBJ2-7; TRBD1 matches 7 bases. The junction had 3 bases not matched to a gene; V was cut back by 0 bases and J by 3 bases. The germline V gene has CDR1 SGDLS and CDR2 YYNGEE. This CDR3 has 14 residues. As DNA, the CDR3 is TGTGCCAGCAGCGTAGGAGGGGGCAACTACGAGCAGTACTTC. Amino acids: CASSVGGGNYEQYF.

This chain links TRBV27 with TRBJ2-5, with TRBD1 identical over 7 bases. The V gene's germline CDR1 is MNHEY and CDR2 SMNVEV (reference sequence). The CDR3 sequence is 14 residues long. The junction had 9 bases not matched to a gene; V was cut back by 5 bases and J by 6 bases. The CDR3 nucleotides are TGTGCCAGCAGTGCAAACAGGGGCTGGAAGACCCAGTACTTC. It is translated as CASSANRGWKTQYF.

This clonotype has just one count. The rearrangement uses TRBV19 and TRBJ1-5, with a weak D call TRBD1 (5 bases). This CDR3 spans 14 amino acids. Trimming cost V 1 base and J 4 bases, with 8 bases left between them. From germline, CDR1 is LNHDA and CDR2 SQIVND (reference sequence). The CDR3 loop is CASSIGQINQPQHF. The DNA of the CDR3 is TGTGCCAGTAGTATAGGACAGATAAATCAGCCCCAGCATTTT. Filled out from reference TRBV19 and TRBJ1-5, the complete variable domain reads DGGITQSPKYLFRKEGQNVTLSCEQNLNHDAMYWYRQDPGQGLRLIYYSQIVNDFQKGDIAEGYSVSREKKESFPLTVTSAQKNPTAFYLCASSIGQINQPQHFGDGTRLSIL.

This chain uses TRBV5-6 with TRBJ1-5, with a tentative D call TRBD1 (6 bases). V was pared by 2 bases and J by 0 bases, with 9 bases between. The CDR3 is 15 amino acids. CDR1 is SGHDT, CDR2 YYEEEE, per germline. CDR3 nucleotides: TGTGCCAGCAGCTTCGGACAGCATAGCAATCAGCCCCAGCATTTT. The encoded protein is CASSFGQHSNQPQHF.

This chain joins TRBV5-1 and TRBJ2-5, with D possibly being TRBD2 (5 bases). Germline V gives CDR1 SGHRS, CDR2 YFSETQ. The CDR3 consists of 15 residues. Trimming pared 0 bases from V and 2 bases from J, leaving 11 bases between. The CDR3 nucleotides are TGCGCCAGCAGCTTGGCCTGGACTTTACAAGAGACCCAGTACTTC. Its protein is CASSLAWTLQETQYF.

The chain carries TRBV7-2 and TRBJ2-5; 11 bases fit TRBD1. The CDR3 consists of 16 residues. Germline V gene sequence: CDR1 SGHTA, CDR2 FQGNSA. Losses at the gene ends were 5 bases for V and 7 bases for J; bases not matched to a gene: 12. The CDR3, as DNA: TGTGCCAGCAGCCTAACCGGGACAGGGGGTCTGTTGACCCAGTACTTC. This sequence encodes CASSLTGTGGLLTQYF.

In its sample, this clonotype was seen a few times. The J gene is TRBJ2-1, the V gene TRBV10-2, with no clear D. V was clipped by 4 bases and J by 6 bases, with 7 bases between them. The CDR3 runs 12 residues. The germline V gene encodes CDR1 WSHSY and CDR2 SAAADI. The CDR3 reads CASSAVFNEQFF. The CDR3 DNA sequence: TGCGCCAGCAGTGCCGTCTTCAATGAGCAGTTCTTC.